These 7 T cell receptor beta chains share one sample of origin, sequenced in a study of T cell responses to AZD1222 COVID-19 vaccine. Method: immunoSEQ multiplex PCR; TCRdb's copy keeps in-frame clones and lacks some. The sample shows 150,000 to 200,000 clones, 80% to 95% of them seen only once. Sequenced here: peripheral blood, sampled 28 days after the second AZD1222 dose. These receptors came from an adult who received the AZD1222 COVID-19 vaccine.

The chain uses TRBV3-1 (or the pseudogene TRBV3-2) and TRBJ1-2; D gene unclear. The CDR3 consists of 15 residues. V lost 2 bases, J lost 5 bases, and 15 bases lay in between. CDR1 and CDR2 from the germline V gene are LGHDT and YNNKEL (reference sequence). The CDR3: CASSQQWGTVYGYTF. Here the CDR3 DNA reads TGTGCCAGCAGCCAACAGTGGGGAACCGTATATGGCTACACCTTC.

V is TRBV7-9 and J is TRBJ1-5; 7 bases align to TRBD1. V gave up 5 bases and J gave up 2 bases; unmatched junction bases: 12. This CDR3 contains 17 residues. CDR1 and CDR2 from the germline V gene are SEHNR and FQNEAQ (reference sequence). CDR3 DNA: TGTGCCAGCAGCCTCAACAGGGGCGGGACGGGCAATCAGCCCCAGCATTTT. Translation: CASSLNRGGTGNQPQHF.

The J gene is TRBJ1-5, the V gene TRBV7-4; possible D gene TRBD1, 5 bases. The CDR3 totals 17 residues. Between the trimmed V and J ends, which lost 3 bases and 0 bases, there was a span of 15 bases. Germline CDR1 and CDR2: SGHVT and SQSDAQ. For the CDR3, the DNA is TGTGCCAGCAGCTTGGTACGGGGGGAGGGTAGCAATCAGCCCCAGCATTTT. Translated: CASSLVRGEGSNQPQHF.

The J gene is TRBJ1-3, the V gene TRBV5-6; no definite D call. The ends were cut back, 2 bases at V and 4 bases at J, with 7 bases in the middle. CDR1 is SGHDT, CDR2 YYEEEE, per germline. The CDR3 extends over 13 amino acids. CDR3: CASSLPDGNTIYF. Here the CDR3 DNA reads TGTGCCAGCAGCTTACCGGACGGAAACACCATATATTTT.

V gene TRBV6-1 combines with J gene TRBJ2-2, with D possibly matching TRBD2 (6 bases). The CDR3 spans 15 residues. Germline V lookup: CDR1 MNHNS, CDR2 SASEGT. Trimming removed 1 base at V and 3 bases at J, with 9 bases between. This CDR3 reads CASSEEDYYTGELFF. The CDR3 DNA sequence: TGTGCCAGCAGTGAAGAGGACTACTACACCGGGGAGCTGTTTTTT.

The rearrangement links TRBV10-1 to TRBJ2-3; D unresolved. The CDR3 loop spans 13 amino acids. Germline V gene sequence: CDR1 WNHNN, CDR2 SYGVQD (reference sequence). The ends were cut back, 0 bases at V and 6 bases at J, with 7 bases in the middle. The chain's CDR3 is CASSESSADTQYF. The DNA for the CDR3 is TGCGCCAGCAGTGAGTCAAGTGCTGATACGCAGTATTTT.

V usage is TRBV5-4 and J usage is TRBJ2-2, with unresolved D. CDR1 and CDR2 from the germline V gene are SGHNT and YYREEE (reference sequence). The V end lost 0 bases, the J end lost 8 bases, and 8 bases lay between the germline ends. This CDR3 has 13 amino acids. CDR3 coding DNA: TGTGCCAGCAGCTTGGAGTGGGGAGGGGAGCTGTTTTTT. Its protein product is CASSLEWGGELFF.